This TCR beta chain came from a study of cytomegalovirus exposure and HLA in healthy donors (dated by TCRdb to about 2017). In the study overall: In an earlier analysis of several hundred of the donors, about 270 Gb of sequence data and 90 million to 130 million unique TCR beta sequences from about 179 million T cells were reported. Rather than using new phenotypic data, the later analysis identified candidate immune exposures from TCR beta sequences and from how often those sequences occurred across donors. Among a few hundred genotyped donors of the cohort, an average of around 240,000 unique TCR beta nucleotide sequences were sequenced per donor, around 20% of them non-productive. Of the roughly 390 genotyped donors, 80% to 90% were placed in the genetic ancestry cluster associated with self-reported Caucasian donors. High-throughput TCR immunosequencing, statistical association of individual TCRs with disease status, and machine learning were combined to predict cytomegalovirus infection status. A later genetic analysis took genome-wide SNP genotypes for about 55% of the roughly 700 donors and used that subset as a discovery cohort. Using immunosequencing, the study profiled T cell repertoires from around 680 subjects and related those repertoires to cytomegalovirus serostatus. An early release covering roughly 600 HLA-typed donors comprised 250 to 350 gigabases of sequencing data and approximately 85 million unique TCR sequences. All discovery cohort repertoires had been generated using a single sequencing platform. Along with the roughly 700-subject first cohort, a separate validation cohort of roughly 110 different subjects was used. An earlier analysis of more than 450 of the donors used high-throughput TCR beta sequencing to judge whether each TCR beta V gene segment behaved as functional or pseudogenic. HLA typing covered class I and class II loci at four-digit resolution. Because of strong linkage in the cohort, roughly five DR-DQ haplotypes were treated as single units for association and clustering. Donor age, sex, ethnicity and CMV serostatus were compiled together with the repertoire data. The aim of the study was to test whether cataloging public T cell receptors could identify signatures of past pathogen exposure. A later analysis re-analyzed previously published TCR beta repertoires from 500 to 700 donors and added high-resolution HLA genotyping to study TCR occurrence patterns. Typing coverage varied by locus: roughly 620-640 donors for A, B, C, DRB1 and DQB1; about 520 for DQA1; approximately 570 for DPA1; roughly 450 for DPB1. Broad study findings and their caveats: The earlier analysis of 587 of the donors excluded over 15 rarely observed V segments, including chromosome 9 orphons, because counts were too low. Most CMV-associated TCR beta chains appeared to be HLA-restricted in a later analysis, and the HLA associations seemed to be driven largely by CMV exposure. A later analysis found that HLA-associated TCR beta chains were more clonally expanded and had lower generation probabilities than equally common non-associated chains. Broadly in line with IMGT annotations, most TCR beta V segments showed up in productive rearrangements about 90% or about 30% of the time in an earlier analysis of approximately 640 of the donors. Most TCR sequences were seen in very few donors, while some public TCRs were found in many individuals. Specific HLA alleles were associated with some 15,000 TCR beta sequences at a false discovery rate of 0.05 in a later analysis. Some IMGT-functional V segments, including TRBV6-2 and TRBV6-3, could not be told apart with the 87-base-pair reads, so those segments were excluded. Because some donors lacked HLA typing at each locus, the association tests relied only on the typed subset. For the cohort, immune exposure information was limited to CMV serostatus. A group of highly shared sequence variants was considered likely to be a technical artifact of the sequencing pipeline. A further reported finding was that TCR beta sequences accurately predicted the HLA-A and HLA-B alleles for most subjects in the first cohort. In a later analysis, TCR association rates were found to vary across HLA loci, with the most associated TCRs seen for DRB1 alleles and the fewest for HLA-C alleles. In vitro tests confirmed that a few of the cytomegalovirus-associated TCR beta chains recognize cytomegalovirus antigens. The study gave a list of 150 to 200 TCR beta chains associated with cytomegalovirus. According to a later genetic analysis, donors in an Asian-associated ancestry cluster had fewer N-insertions in productive TCRs than the approximately 710-donor mean. According to a later analysis, parvovirus B19, influenza, CMV and Epstein-Barr virus appeared linked to several top co-occurrence clusters. According to the authors, the approach could potentially be generalized to other disease states and immunological phenotypes. A later genetic analysis associated a missense DCLRE1C variant with V-gene and J-gene trimming of TCR beta chains, and an independent cohort replicated the association. Linkage disequilibrium might explain the correlated functional status among segregating V segments, but an unknown experimental factor could not be excluded. When HLA alleles, especially DR and DQ, strongly co-occurred, attributing TCR associations to individual alleles was difficult. The classifier was reported to diagnose cytomegalovirus status with high specificity and sensitivity in both the original and validation cohorts. Only TCR beta chains were sequenced in this cohort, and the absence of alpha or paired-chain data limited detectable features. Presence/absence analyses assumed roughly uniform sequencing depth across donors, an assumption that may not hold.

Comment on this clone: It has no known antigen specificity. It has no much larger one-base neighbor in the sample; base qualities were not kept.

The CDR3 numbers 16 residues from cysteine through phenylalanine. Of the read, only the CDR3 DNA is kept; its 48 bases are in frame from base 1. The V end loses 4 bases and the J end loses 2 bases, and a stretch of 18 bases separates them. CDR1 and CDR2 are read off the germline V gene (reference sequence) as SGHKS and YYEKEE. The cohort comprised fewer than 750 healthy bone marrow donors. At the time of sampling, all cohort members were nominally healthy, though unrecorded immune exposures were likely present. The donor was CMV seronegative and was included in the group of a few hundred seronegative cohort members. Each donor provided a peripheral blood sample, and peripheral blood mononuclear cells were used for TCR beta sequencing. Genomic DNA was extracted from the blood cell samples with the Qiagen DNeasy Blood Extraction Kit. To prepare the library, the immunoSEQ multiplex PCR assay was applied. For the multiplex PCR, a mixture combining 60 forward primers for TCR Vbeta segments and 13 reverse primers for TCR Jbeta segments was used. Amplification of the CDR3 region of rearranged TCR beta genes was performed with a multiplex PCR assay on genomic DNA. Amplified TCR beta libraries were sequenced as 87-base-pair reads on the Illumina HiSeq System. The original methods were these. Across the 500 to 850 repertoires, a later analysis counted roughly 77 million unique TCR beta chains, about 10 million of which were shared by at least two donors. A nearest-neighbor algorithm error-corrected the raw reads and collapsed the reads into unique sequences, merging closely related sequences to remove PCR and sequencing errors. V, D and J gene segments were assigned by aligning CDR3 sequences to IMGT reference sequences. Each retained sequence needed at least a six-nucleotide match to both a V gene segment and a J gene segment. A rearrangement was called productive if the CDR3 had no stop codons and remained in frame with V and J, and every other rearrangement was called non-productive. Following IMGT convention, CDR3 was defined as the stretch from the second conserved V-encoded cysteine to the conserved J-encoded phenylalanine. The earlier analysis of 587 of the donors excluded any sequence lacking an unambiguous match to a single V gene segment. An earlier analysis of under 750 of the donors called V segments functional above 56.7% productive rearrangements and segregating when the between-donor standard deviation exceeded 5%. A statistical classification framework was developed to diagnose cytomegalovirus status using the catalog of TCR beta chain sequences. In a later analysis, TCR nucleotide sequences were compared against IMGT/GENE-DB human TR gene sequences so that V and J genes could be assigned. The TCRdist pipeline was used in a later analysis to assign CDR3 sequences and most-parsimonious VDJ recombination scenarios. In a later analysis, every TCR beta chain was defined by the combination of its CDR3 amino acid sequence and its V-gene family, and reads without a unique V-gene family were dropped. A later analysis removed 550 to 650 highly shared, low-generation-probability nucleotide sequences to deal with suspected cross-contamination and a sequencing artifact. In a later analysis, a clonal expansion index for each public chain was calculated from normalized within-repertoire ranks of inferred template counts. In a later analysis, generation probabilities were computed using a VDJ recombination model fitted to out-of-frame rearrangements, and the results were checked against IGoR. In a later analysis, hypergeometric tests were used to score TCR-TCR, TCR-HLA and TCR-CMV co-occurrence, with a repertoire-size bias correction applied to TCR pairs. In a later analysis, false discovery rates were estimated by permuting HLA or CMV assignments 20 times. A later analysis grouped co-occurring TCRs with DBSCAN, adding TCRdist sequence similarity when clustering within HLA-allele-positive subsets. Repertoires with fewer than 30,000 or more than 120,000 public chains, plus five repertoires with anomalous nucleotide sharing, were excluded from co-occurrence clustering. This immuneACCESS table, as held by TCRdb, lists in-frame sequences with V and J called but not all clones. Of the missing ones, under half trace to an unresolved V gene in checked studies; the others have no known cause. V, J and clone size were drawn from that table, and D and trimming were deduced from the DNA. A total of about 93,000 clones appear in this sample, 70% to 85% of them only once. Around 3.8% of the sample comes from the top ten.

The source material was PBMCs. The chain is encoded by TRBV5-5 joined to TRBJ2-5; possibly the D gene is TRBD2, per 7 matching bases. The origin of this receptor is a man aged 50 to 59 in good health and CMV-seronegative. CDR3 sequence: CASSLLGAGLQETQYF. Here is the DNA: TGTGCCAGCAGCCTATTGGGGGCGGGACTACAAGAGACCCAGTACTTC.